These T cell receptor beta chains were read from a single sample in a study of CD8 T cells in Susac syndrome. TCRdb called the immunoSEQ multiplex PCR reads again in MiXCR, with one record for every CDR3 protein. Of 150,000 to 200,000 distinct CDR3 sequences listed, 90% to 95% are singletons. The sequencing input was CD4+ T cells from PBMCs. These receptors all come from a human donor with Susac syndrome. The CDR3 runs from the conserved cysteine through the conserved F or W. A D gene is named only where the DNA matches it firmly. Clone size is given for some rows only: seen once, a few or many times, or a class if the clone is expanded.

clone_size: -; j_call: TRBJ2-1; d_call: -; v_call: TRBV27; cdr3_nt: TGTGCCAGCAGTTTAGGGCAGGGAGTAGGCGAGCAGTTCTTC; cdr3_aa: CASSLGQGVGEQFF
clone_size: -; j_call: TRBJ2-7; d_call: -; v_call: TRBV20-1; cdr3_nt: TGCAGTGCTAGTGGGGACTCATTCTACGAGCAGTACTTC; cdr3_aa: CSASGDSFYEQYF
clone_size: -; j_call: TRBJ1-1; d_call: TRBD1; v_call: TRBV19; cdr3_nt: TGTGCCAGTAACTTCCTGGGCAGGGGGCCAGAGGTAGACACTGAAGCTTTCTTT; cdr3_aa: CASNFLGRGPEVDTEAFF
clone_size: -; j_call: TRBJ2-1; d_call: TRBD1; v_call: TRBV4-1; cdr3_nt: TGCGCCAGCAGTCCCGGGACAGGGGGTAGGAATGAGCAGTTCTTC; cdr3_aa: CASSPGTGGRNEQFF
clone_size: once; j_call: TRBJ1-1; d_call: -; v_call: TRBV20-1; cdr3_nt: TGCAGTGCTAGGTTGGCAGCTGAAGCTTTCTTT; cdr3_aa: CSARLAAEAFF
clone_size: -; j_call: TRBJ2-7; d_call: TRBD2; v_call: TRBV20-1; cdr3_nt: TGCAGTGCTAGAGACCCGCGGGGGGACGAGCAGTACTTC; cdr3_aa: CSARDPRGDEQYF
clone_size: -; j_call: TRBJ1-1; d_call: -; v_call: TRBV27; cdr3_nt: TGTGCCAGCAGTCGACAGCAAATGAACACTGAAGCTTTCTTT; cdr3_aa: CASSRQQMNTEAFF
clone_size: -; j_call: TRBJ2-2; d_call: -; v_call: TRBV11-2; cdr3_nt: TGTGCCAGCAGCGTACAGGCGAACACCGGGGAGCTGTTTTTT; cdr3_aa: CASSVQANTGELFF
clone_size: -; j_call: TRBJ2-7; d_call: -; v_call: TRBV6-5; cdr3_nt: TGTGCCAGCAGTTCGGCAACAGGCCATTTGGAGCAGTACTTC; cdr3_aa: CASSSATGHLEQYF
clone_size: once; j_call: TRBJ1-2; d_call: -; v_call: TRBV28; cdr3_nt: TGTGCCATCCAGGGTTCTAACTATGGCTACACCTTC; cdr3_aa: CAIQGSNYGYTF
clone_size: -; j_call: TRBJ2-1; d_call: TRBD2; v_call: TRBV9; cdr3_nt: TGTGCCAGCAGCACTAGCGGGGGGGCCTACAATGAGCAGTTCTTC; cdr3_aa: CASSTSGGAYNEQFF
clone_size: -; j_call: TRBJ1-4; d_call: -; v_call: TRBV2; cdr3_nt: TGTGCCAGCACGAAATTTAGGGGGTTTGAAAAACTGTTTTTT; cdr3_aa: CASTKFRGFEKLFF
clone_size: -; j_call: TRBJ2-3; d_call: -; v_call: TRBV7-6; cdr3_nt: TGTGCCAGCAGCTTAGCGACTGGGGAAGGATCAGATACGCAGTATTTT; cdr3_aa: CASSLATGEGSDTQYF
clone_size: -; j_call: TRBJ1-1; d_call: -; v_call: TRBV3-1; cdr3_nt: TGTGCCAGCAGCCAAGGGGATACTGAAGCTTTCTTT; cdr3_aa: CASSQGDTEAFF
clone_size: -; j_call: TRBJ2-3; d_call: -; v_call: TRBV5-4; cdr3_nt: TGTGCCAGCAGCTTGGACCCGGGAGTCACAGATACGCAGTATTTT; cdr3_aa: CASSLDPGVTDTQYF
clone_size: -; j_call: TRBJ1-1; d_call: TRBD1; v_call: TRBV5-1; cdr3_nt: TGCGCCAGCAGCTGGGGGGAACAGGGGGCAGACACTGAAGCTTTCTTT; cdr3_aa: CASSWGEQGADTEAFF